The clone carrying this T cell receptor (beta chain) was picked up a small number of times. Antigen unknown. These data originate in a study of T-cell memory formation after mild COVID-19. Whole-study findings and limits: Day 37-peaking second-wave clones had unconfirmed SARS-CoV-2 specificity.

Via MiXCR, TCRdb re-called the 5' RACE reads, giving one row per CDR3 protein. The table has approximately 300,000 distinct CDR3 sequences, roughly a fifth seen once. The CDR3 runs 15 residues. Unmatched junction bases numbered 0, after V lost 4 bases and J lost 2 bases. The germline V gene has CDR1 MNHEY and CDR2 SVGAGI. The source material was PBMCs or a T cell subset sorted from them (not recorded which). The TCR comes from a young man who had mild COVID-19 (a few samples of this study predate the infection). Cell type and time point are not known. J is TRBJ2-1 and V is TRBV6-5; TRBD2 matches 12 bases. Here the CDR3 DNA reads TGTGCCAGCAGTTGGACTAGCGGGACCTACAATGAGCAGTTCTTC. This encodes CASSWTSGTYNEQFF.